Listed below are T cell receptor beta chains from one sample, sequenced in a study of cytomegalovirus exposure and HLA in healthy donors. Clones were read by immunoSEQ multiplex PCR, and TCRdb kept only the in-frame ones, dropping some. The data show 68,000 or so clones, 81% seen once. The specimen sequenced was PBMCs. Receptors originate from a human donor in good health. CDR3s include the opening cysteine and the closing phenylalanine or tryptophan. D genes are given only for firm matches. Rows may omit the clone size; those that give it use once, few, many or a size class.

D gene: TRBD1
J gene: TRBJ1-1
clone size: NA
V gene: TRBV5-4
CDR3 DNA: TGTGCCAGCAGTTTAGAGGGACAGCTGAACACTGAAGCTTTCTTT
CDR3 protein: CASSLEGQLNTEAFF

D gene: NA
J gene: TRBJ1-1
clone size: few
V gene: TRBV6-5
CDR3 DNA: TGTGCCAGCAGTGCCGGACAAGGGTTGAACACTGAAGCTTTCTTT
CDR3 protein: CASSAGQGLNTEAFF

D gene: NA
J gene: TRBJ1-1
clone size: NA
V gene: TRBV9
CDR3 DNA: TGTGCCAGCAGCCCGGGGAATCGGAACACTGAAGCTTTCTTT
CDR3 protein: CASSPGNRNTEAFF

D gene: NA
J gene: TRBJ1-2
clone size: NA
V gene: TRBV11-2
CDR3 DNA: TGTGCCAGCAGCCCCAGGGGACCGTCCTATGGCTACACCTTC
CDR3 protein: CASSPRGPSYGYTF

D gene: NA
J gene: TRBJ1-2
clone size: few
V gene: TRBV9
CDR3 DNA: TGTGCCAGCAGCAAGAGGGGGGGGGCCGATGGCTACACCTTC
CDR3 protein: CASSKRGGADGYTF

D gene: NA
J gene: TRBJ1-2
clone size: NA
V gene: TRBV19
CDR3 DNA: TGTGCCAGTAGTATGGGGGAACAGGGAATTTTTTATGGCTACACCTTC
CDR3 protein: CASSMGEQGIFYGYTF

D gene: NA
J gene: TRBJ2-3
clone size: NA
V gene: TRBV29-1
CDR3 DNA: TGCAGCGCTCCCCGAGAGGGCACAGATACGCAGTATTTT
CDR3 protein: CSAPREGTDTQYF

D gene: NA
J gene: TRBJ1-6
clone size: NA
V gene: TRBV18
CDR3 DNA: TGTGCCAGCTCACCGGACAGTGCCAACTCACCCCTCCACTTT
CDR3 protein: CASSPDSANSPLHF

D gene: TRBD1
J gene: TRBJ2-2
clone size: NA
V gene: TRBV7-7
CDR3 DNA: TGTGCTAGCAGCTTAGAAGGGGGCGCGGGCACCGGGGAGCTGTTTTTT
CDR3 protein: CASSLEGGAGTGELFF

D gene: NA
J gene: TRBJ1-6
clone size: NA
V gene: TRBV4-1
CDR3 DNA: TGCGCCAGCAGCCAGGAGGCCACAGGGTTCACACCCCTCCACTTT
CDR3 protein: CASSQEATGFTPLHF

D gene: NA
J gene: TRBJ1-2
clone size: NA
V gene: TRBV5-6
CDR3 DNA: TGTGCCAGCAGCTTTCGGGGGGACGGAGGCTACACCTTC
CDR3 protein: CASSFRGDGGYTF

D gene: TRBD1
J gene: TRBJ2-3
clone size: NA
V gene: TRBV5-1
CDR3 DNA: TGCGCCAGCAGCTTTATAGGGGGCGGGTCGACAGATACGCAGTATTTT
CDR3 protein: CASSFIGGGSTDTQYF